Described below is a single T cell receptor beta chain sequence and its context. What it binds is not known. This sample is drawn from a study of cytomegalovirus exposure and HLA in healthy donors. Study overall: An earlier analysis found some 100 million unique TCR beta sequences from around 180 million T cells. Study-level points and caveats: The availability of immune exposure information extended only to CMV serostatus. In a later analysis, HLA-associated TCR beta chains were more clonally expanded than equally common others.

Germline V lookup: CDR1 GTSNPN, CDR2 SVGIG (reference sequence). With 5 bases removed from V and 0 bases from J, the gap between germline ends came to 8 bases. The CDR3 has 13 residues. PCR used 60 Vbeta primers and 13 Jbeta primers. Generated by immunoSEQ multiplex PCR, the TCRdb table keeps only in-frame clones and is missing some. The sample lists 60,000 to 65,000 clones; more than 75% were seen once. The sequencing input was PBMCs. This sequence joins TRBV30 and TRBJ2-1; a weak D match, TRBD2 (6 bases). The TCR sequence derives from a young man in good health and CMV-seronegative. CDR3 loop: CAWVADSYNEQFF. The CDR3 DNA follows: TGTGCCTGGGTAGCGGACTCCTACAATGAGCAGTTCTTC.